These T cell receptor beta chains were read from a single sample in a study of T cell responses to AZD1222 COVID-19 vaccine. Sequencing was performed with immunoSEQ multiplex PCR; in TCRdb, only in-frame clones are kept and a portion is missing. The top ten hold approximately 0.6% of the sample, which has 150,000 to 200,000 clones, 94% seen once. This specimen was peripheral blood, taken on day 0 of AZD1222 vaccination. Receptors originate from an adult in good health. CDR3s include the opening cysteine and the closing phenylalanine or tryptophan. The D gene is left open where the match is weak. Some rows have no size entry. The others give once, few or many, or a class for an expanded clone.

J gene	clone size	V gene	D gene	CDR3 DNA	CDR3 protein
TRBJ2-1	-	TRBV29-1	TRBD2	TGCAGCGTTGAACGGGCTAGCGGGAGGTTTTGGGTGAGGGAGCAGTTCTTC	CSVERASGRFWVREQFF
TRBJ1-4	once	TRBV20-1	TRBD1	TGCAGTGCAGCGGGACAGGGTCGGTTTTTT	CSAAGQGRFF
TRBJ2-1	-	TRBV30	-	TGTGCCTGGAGTGTAAAGGGGCTCCATGAGCAGTTCTTC	CAWSVKGLHEQFF
TRBJ1-1	few	TRBV27	-	TGTGCCAGCAGTCCGCGACAGACCTTGAACACTGAAGCTTTCTTT	CASSPRQTLNTEAFF
TRBJ1-2	-	TRBV20-1	-	TGCAGTGCTAGTTCGGGGCAAACGATTACCTATGGCTACACCTTC	CSASSGQTITYGYTF
TRBJ1-1	-	TRBV29-1	-	TGCAGCGTTGAAGATGGGGTGAACACTGAAGCTTTCTTT	CSVEDGVNTEAFF
TRBJ1-2	once	TRBV30	-	TGTGCCTGGAGAGCCGGGGGGTCGTATGGCTACACCTTC	CAWRAGGSYGYTF
TRBJ1-2	-	TRBV25-1	TRBD1	TGTGCCAGCAGTGCCTCAGACAGGGACTATAACACCTTC	CASSASDRDYNTF
TRBJ1-1	-	TRBV10-3	-	TGTGCCATCAGTGAGACGGACACTGAAGCTTTCTTT	CAISETDTEAFF
TRBJ2-2	-	TRBV29-1	-	TGCAGCGTTGCCGCCCGGGACCTAGACCCCACCGGGGAGCTGTTTTTT	CSVAARDLDPTGELFF
TRBJ2-3	-	TRBV7-9	-	TGTGCCAGCAGCTCCCCTCTCGACAGGGACTCTCCAGATACGCAGTATTTT	CASSSPLDRDSPDTQYF
TRBJ2-6	once	TRBV5-1	-	TGCGCCAGCAGCTTGGACGGGGCTGGGGCCAACGTCCTGACTTTC	CASSLDGAGANVLTF
TRBJ2-5	-	TRBV7-9	TRBD1	TGTGCCAGCAGCCGCCGGGACAGAGAGACCCAGTACTTC	CASSRRDRETQYF
TRBJ1-6	-	TRBV3-1/TRBV3-2	-	TGTGCCAGCAGCCGCGCGGGGGGAGGACGGGCCCCCCTCCACTTT	CASSRAGGGRAPLHF
TRBJ1-5	-	TRBV28	-	TGTGCCAGCAGTTGGGTGGCAGTCAGCAATCAGCCCCAGCATTTT	CASSWVAVSNQPQHF
TRBJ1-2	once	TRBV2	-	TGTGCCAGCAGTGAAGCGAGGGGGATCGAGGGCTACACCTTC	CASSEARGIEGYTF
TRBJ2-1	-	TRBV19	TRBD2	TGTGCCAGTAGTATTAGCGGGAGACTTGAGCAGTTCTTC	CASSISGRLEQFF
TRBJ1-2	-	TRBV2	-	TGTGCCAGCAGTACCGTCGTACTAGCGGGAGAGGGTGGCTACACCTTC	CASSTVVLAGEGGYTF
TRBJ2-7	-	TRBV21-1	-	TGTGCCAGCAGCAGCTCAGGGTCAAGTTCCTACGAGCAGTACTTC	CASSSSGSSSYEQYF
TRBJ1-2	-	TRBV2	-	TGTGCCAGCAGTTCCCCGGACCGGGGTGGCCCCTTC	CASSSPDRGGPF
TRBJ2-7	-	TRBV11-2	-	TGTGCCAGCAGATTTATGGCGGCCCCGGCCTACGAGCAGTACTTC	CASRFMAAPAYEQYF
TRBJ2-2	once	TRBV6-1	-	TGTGCCAGCAGTGGGGGGTCCGGGGGCATCGCCGGGGAGCTGTTTTTT	CASSGGSGGIAGELFF
TRBJ1-2	-	TRBV5-5	TRBD1	TGTGCCAGCAGCTCCGGGACAGGCGGGTACGGCTACACCTTC	CASSSGTGGYGYTF
TRBJ2-1	once	TRBV6-2/TRBV6-3	TRBD2	TGTGCCAGCAGTTACGACTATGGGGGGGATGAGCAGTTCTTC	CASSYDYGGDEQFF
TRBJ1-5	-	TRBV15	-	TGTGCCACCAGCAGGGACGGAGATCAGCCCCAGCATTTT	CATSRDGDQPQHF
TRBJ1-1	once	TRBV7-8	-	TGTGCCAGCAGCTTTATTGGGACATCCATGAACACTGAAGCTTTCTTT	CASSFIGTSMNTEAFF
TRBJ1-5	-	TRBV4-1	TRBD1	TGCGCCAGCAGCCAAGATTACAGGGGGCCCAATCAGCCCCAGCATTTT	CASSQDYRGPNQPQHF
TRBJ1-5	-	TRBV18	-	TGTGCCAGTTCCAGGGGCAATCAGCCCCAGCATTTT	CASSRGNQPQHF
TRBJ1-3	once	TRBV5-1	TRBD1	TGCGCCAGCAGCTCTGGACAGGGGAGGAAAGGAAACACCATATATTTT	CASSSGQGRKGNTIYF
TRBJ1-2	-	TRBV7-9	TRBD1	TGTGCCAGCAGCTTAAAGGACAGGGGGGTCTATGATGGCTACACCTTC	CASSLKDRGVYDGYTF
TRBJ1-5	-	TRBV27	-	TGTGCCAGCAGTTTAGCCCGGGATCAGCCCCAGCATTTT	CASSLARDQPQHF
TRBJ1-2	-	TRBV19	TRBD1	TGTGCCAGTAGTTTCAACAGGGGCGATGGCTACACCTTC	CASSFNRGDGYTF
TRBJ1-4	-	TRBV29-1	-	TGCAGCGTTGAAGGACCTTTTTCAGAAAAACTGTTTTTT	CSVEGPFSEKLFF